This section outlines one T cell receptor (beta chain) sequence together with its context. Using immunoSEQ multiplex PCR, the repertoire was profiled, and TCRdb retains in-frame clones only, with some absent. The profile shows some 260,000 clones, roughly 87% of them singletons. This entry comes from a study of cytomegalovirus exposure and HLA in healthy donors. Turning to the study itself: The same platform used for the 500 to 850 first-cohort repertoires was also used for the roughly 130 validation repertoires, as a later analysis reported.

The CDR3 length is 12 residues. Trimming left V 3 bases short and J 1 base short, with 1 base between. The germline CDR1 and CDR2 sequences are SGDLS and YYNGEE. The chain has TRBV9 and TRBJ2-2; D uncertain. This TCR came from a man younger than 35 in good health and CMV-seropositive. Sequences were obtained from PBMCs. The CDR3 loop is CASSGNTGELFF. The CDR3 DNA follows: TGTGCCAGCAGCGGGAACACCGGGGAGCTGTTTTTT.